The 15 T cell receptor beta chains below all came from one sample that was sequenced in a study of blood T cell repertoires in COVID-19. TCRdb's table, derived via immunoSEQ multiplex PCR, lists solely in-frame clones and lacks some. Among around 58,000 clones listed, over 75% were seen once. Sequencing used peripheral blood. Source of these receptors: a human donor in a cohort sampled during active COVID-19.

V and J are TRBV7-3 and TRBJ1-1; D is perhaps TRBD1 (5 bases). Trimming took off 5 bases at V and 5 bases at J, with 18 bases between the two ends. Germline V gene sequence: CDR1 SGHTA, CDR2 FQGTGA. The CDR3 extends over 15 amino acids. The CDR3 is CASSPVGGSRTEAFF. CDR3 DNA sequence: TGTGCCAGCAGCCCGGTGGGGGGGAGTAGGACTGAAGCTTTCTTT. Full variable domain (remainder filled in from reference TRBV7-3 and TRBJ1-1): GAGVSQTPSNKVTEKGKYVELRCDPISGHTALYWYRQSLGQGPEFLIYFQGTGAADDSGLPNDRFFAVRPEGSVSTLKIQRTERGDSAVYLCASSPVGGSRTEAFFGQGTRLTVV.

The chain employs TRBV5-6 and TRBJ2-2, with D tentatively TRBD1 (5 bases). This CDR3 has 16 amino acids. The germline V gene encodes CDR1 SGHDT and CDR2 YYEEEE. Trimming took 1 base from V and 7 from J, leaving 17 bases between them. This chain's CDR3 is CASSLFSRVVSGELFF. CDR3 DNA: TGTGCCAGCAGCTTGTTCAGCAGGGTTGTCAGCGGGGAGCTGTTTTTT.

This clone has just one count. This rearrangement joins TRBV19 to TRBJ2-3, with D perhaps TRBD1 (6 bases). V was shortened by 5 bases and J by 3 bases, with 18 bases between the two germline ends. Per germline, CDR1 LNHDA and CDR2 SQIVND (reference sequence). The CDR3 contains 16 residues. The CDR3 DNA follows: TGTGCCAGTAGTCCCATTATGGGCAGGGGAACAGATACGCAGTATTTT. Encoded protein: CASSPIMGRGTDTQYF.

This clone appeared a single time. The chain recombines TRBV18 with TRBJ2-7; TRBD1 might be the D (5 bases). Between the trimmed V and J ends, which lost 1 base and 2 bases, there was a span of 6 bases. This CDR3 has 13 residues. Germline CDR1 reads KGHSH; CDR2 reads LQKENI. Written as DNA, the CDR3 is TGTGCCAGCTCACCACGACAGACCTACGAGCAGTACTTC. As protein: CASSPRQTYEQYF. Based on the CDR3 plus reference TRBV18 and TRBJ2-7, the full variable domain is NAGVMQNPRHLVRRRGQEARLRCSPMKGHSHVYWYRQLPEEGLKFMVYLQKENIIDESGMPKERFSAEFPKEGPSILRIQQVVRGDSAAYFCASSPRQTYEQYFGPGTRLTVT.

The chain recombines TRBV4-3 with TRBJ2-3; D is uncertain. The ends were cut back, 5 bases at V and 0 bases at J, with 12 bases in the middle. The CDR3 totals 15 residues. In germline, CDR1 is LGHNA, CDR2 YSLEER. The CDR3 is CASSSQDTSTDTQYF. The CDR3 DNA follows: TGCGCCAGCAGCTCACAAGACACCAGCACAGATACGCAGTATTTT.

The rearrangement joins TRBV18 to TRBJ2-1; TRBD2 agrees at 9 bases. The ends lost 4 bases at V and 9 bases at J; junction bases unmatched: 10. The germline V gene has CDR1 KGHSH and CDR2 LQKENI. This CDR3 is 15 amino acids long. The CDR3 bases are TGTGCCAGCTCACGGGGCGGGGGGGCCGTTCGTGAGCAGTTCTTC. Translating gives CASSRGGGAVREQFF.

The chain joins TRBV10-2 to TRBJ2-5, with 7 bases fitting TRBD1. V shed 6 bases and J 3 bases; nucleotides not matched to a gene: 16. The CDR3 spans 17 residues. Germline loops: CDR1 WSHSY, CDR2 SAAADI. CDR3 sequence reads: CASSGWGTTGTEETQYF. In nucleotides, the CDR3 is TGCGCCAGCAGCGGATGGGGAACGACAGGGACGGAAGAGACCCAGTACTTC.

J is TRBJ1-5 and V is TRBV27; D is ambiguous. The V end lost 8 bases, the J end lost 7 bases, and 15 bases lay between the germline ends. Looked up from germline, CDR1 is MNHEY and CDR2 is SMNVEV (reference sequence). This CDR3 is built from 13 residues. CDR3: CASSWASHQPQHF. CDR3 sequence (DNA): TGTGCCAGCTCGTGGGCCTCTCACCAGCCCCAGCATTTT.

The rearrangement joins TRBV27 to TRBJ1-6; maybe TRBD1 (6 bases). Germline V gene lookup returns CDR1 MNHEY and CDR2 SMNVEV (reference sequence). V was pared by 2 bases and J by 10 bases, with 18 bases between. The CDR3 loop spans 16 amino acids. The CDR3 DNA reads TGTGCCAGCAGTTTAGGGGCCGGGGGGGCTTTCTCACCCCTCCACTTT. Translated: CASSLGAGGAFSPLHF.

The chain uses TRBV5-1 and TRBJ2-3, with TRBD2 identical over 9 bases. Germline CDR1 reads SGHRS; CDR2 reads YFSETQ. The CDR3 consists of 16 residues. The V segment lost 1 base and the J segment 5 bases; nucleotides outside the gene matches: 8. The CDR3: CASSLLLAGTQDTQYF. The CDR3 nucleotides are TGCGCCAGCAGCTTGCTCCTAGCGGGAACCCAAGATACGCAGTATTTT. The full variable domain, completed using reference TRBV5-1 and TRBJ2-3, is KAGVTQTPRYLIKTRGQQVTLSCSPISGHRSVSWYQQTPGQGLQFLFEYFSETQRNKGNFPGRFSGRQFSNSRSEMNVSTLELGDSALYLCASSLLLAGTQDTQYFGPGTRLTVL.

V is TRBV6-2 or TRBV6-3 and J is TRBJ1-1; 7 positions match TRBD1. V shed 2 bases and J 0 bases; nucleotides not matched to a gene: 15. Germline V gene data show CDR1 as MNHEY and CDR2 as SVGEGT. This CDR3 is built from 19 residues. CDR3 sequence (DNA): TGTGCCAGCAGTTACCCTTCGACAGGGAGAACTACTATGAACACTGAAGCTTTCTTT. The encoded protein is CASSYPSTGRTTMNTEAFF.

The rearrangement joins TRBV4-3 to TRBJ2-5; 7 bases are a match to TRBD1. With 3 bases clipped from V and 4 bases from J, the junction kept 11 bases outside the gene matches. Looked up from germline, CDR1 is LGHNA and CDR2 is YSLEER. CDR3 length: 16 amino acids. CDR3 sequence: CASSHPPQGRGETQYF. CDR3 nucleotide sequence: TGCGCCAGCAGCCATCCTCCACAGGGGAGAGGAGAGACCCAGTACTTC.

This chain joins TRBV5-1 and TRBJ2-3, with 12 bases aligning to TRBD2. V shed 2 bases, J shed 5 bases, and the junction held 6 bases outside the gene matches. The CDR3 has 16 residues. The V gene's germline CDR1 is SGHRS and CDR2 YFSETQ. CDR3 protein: CASSFATSGGVDTQYF. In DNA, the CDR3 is TGCGCCAGCAGCTTCGCGACTAGCGGGGGAGTAGATACGCAGTATTTT.

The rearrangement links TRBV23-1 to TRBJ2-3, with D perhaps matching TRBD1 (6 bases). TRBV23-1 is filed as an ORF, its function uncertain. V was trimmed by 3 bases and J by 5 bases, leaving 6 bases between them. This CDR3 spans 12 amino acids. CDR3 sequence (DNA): TGCGCCAGCAGTCAGACAGGAGATACGCAGTATTTT. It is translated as CASSQTGDTQYF.

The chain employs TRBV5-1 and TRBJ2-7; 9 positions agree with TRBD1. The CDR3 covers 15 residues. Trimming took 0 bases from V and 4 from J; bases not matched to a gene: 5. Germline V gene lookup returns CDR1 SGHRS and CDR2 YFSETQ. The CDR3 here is CASSLGGTGQYEQYF. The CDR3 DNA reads TGCGCCAGCAGCTTGGGAGGGACAGGGCAATACGAGCAGTACTTC.